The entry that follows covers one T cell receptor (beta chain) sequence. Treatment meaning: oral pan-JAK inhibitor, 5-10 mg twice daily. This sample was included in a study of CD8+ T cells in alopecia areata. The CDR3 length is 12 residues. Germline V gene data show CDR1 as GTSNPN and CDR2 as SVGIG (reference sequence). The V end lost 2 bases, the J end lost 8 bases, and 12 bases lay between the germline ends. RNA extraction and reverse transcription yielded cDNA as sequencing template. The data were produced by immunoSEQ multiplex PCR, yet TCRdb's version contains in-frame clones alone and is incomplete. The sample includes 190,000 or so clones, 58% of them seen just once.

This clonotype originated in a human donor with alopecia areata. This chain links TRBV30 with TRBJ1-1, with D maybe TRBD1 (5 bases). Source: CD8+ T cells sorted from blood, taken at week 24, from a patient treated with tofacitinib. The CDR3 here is CAWSLGAGEAFF. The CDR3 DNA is TGTGCCTGGAGTTTAGGGGCAGGGGAAGCTTTCTTT. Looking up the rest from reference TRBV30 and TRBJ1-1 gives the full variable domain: SQTIHQWPATLVQPVGSPLSLECTVEGTSNPNLYWYRQAAGRGLQLLFYSVGIGQISSEVPQNLSASRPQDRQFILSSKKLLLSDSGFYLCAWSLGAGEAFFGQGTRLTVV.